This TCR beta chain stems from a study of blood T cell repertoires in COVID-19. In the study overall: Collection of acute and convalescent COVID-19 samples took place in the United States, Italy and Spain. PBMCs, B-cell-depleted T cells, or T cells were the source of the cDNA or gDNA that made up the material.

Trimming left V 2 bases short and J 1 base short, with 11 bases between. The CDR3 runs to 15 residues. Germline V CDR1 and CDR2: MNHEY, SMNVEV (reference sequence). Followed longitudinally, the Seattle patients had been enrolled during active infection. In the study's own analysis: For nucleated cells, counts were estimated from reference gene primer amplification. The protocol was immunoSEQ multiplex PCR, while the TCRdb copy is restricted to in-frame clones and leaves out a portion. The DNA gave D and trimming, while V, J and clone size come from that table. The sample has 90,000 or so clones; about 90% are singletons.

The TCR sequence derives from a man younger than 35 with COVID-19, enrolled during active disease. The chain combines TRBV27 with TRBJ1-2; possible D gene TRBD1, 6 bases. The source material was peripheral blood. CDR3 protein: CASSLGGAINYGYTF. CDR3 coding DNA: TGTGCCAGCAGTTTAGGGGGGGCGATTAACTATGGCTACACCTTC.